The clone carrying this T cell receptor beta chain was recorded a few times. Its antigen remains unknown. Relapse after autologous stem cell transplantation occurred in every patient, and brentuximab vedotin exposure varied. Responses achieved at best were complete response, partial response or progressive disease. These data come from a study of PD-1 blockade in classical Hodgkin lymphoma. Clones were sequenced by immunoSEQ multiplex PCR, and TCRdb holds only the in-frame ones, with some missing. Here the sample spans approximately 15,000 clones, 65% to 85% being singletons. Study-level findings and limits: The causes of the repertoire differences, possibly disease activity or prior therapy, remain undefined. Compared with healthy donors, newly diagnosed patients reportedly showed lower baseline TCR diversity.

Germline V gives CDR1 SGHVS, CDR2 FQNEAQ. The CDR3 length is 15 residues. Between the trimmed V and J ends, which lost 6 bases and 2 bases, there was a span of 16 bases. The source material was peripheral blood mononuclear cells (PBMCs), sampled at baseline. This TCR was recovered from a human donor with classical Hodgkin lymphoma. The chain links TRBV7-8 to TRBJ2-5; D may match TRBD1 or TRBD2 (5 bases each). CDR3 sequence: CASRPRGRLQETQYF. The CDR3 nucleotides are TGTGCCAGCAGACCGAGGGGCAGGCTACAAGAGACCCAGTACTTC.